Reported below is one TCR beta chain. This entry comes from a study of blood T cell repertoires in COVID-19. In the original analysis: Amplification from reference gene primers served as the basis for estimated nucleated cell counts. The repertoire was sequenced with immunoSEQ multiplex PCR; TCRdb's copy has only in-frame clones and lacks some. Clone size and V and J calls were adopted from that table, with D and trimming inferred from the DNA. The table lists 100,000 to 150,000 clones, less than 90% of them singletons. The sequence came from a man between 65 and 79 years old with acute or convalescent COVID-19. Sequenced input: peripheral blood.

Here the CDR3 reads CASSYGQGATEAFF. As DNA, the CDR3 is TGTGCCAGCAGCTACGGACAGGGGGCCACTGAAGCTTTCTTT. V gene TRBV3-1 (or the pseudogene TRBV3-2) combines with J gene TRBJ1-1; the match to TRBD1 covers 11 bases. V shed 5 bases and J 4 bases; nucleotides not matched to a gene: 3. Germline V CDR1 and CDR2: LGHDT, YNNKEL (reference sequence). This CDR3 is built from 14 residues.